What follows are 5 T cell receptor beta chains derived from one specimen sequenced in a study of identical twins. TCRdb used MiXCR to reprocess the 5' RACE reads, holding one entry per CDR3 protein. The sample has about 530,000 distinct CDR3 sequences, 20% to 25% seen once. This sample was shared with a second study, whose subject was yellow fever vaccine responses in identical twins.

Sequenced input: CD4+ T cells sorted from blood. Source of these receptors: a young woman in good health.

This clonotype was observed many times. CDR3 residues: CASSLGLWDSIYYGYTF. The CDR3 region has the DNA TGCGCCAGCAGCTTGGGCCTTTGGGACAGTATTTACTATGGCTACACCTTC. V and J are TRBV5-1 and TRBJ1-2, with 7 bases that match TRBD1. The germline CDR1 and CDR2 sequences are SGHRS and YFSETQ. This CDR3 contains 17 residues. J gave up 3 bases and V 0 bases, and 11 bases lay outside the gene matches.

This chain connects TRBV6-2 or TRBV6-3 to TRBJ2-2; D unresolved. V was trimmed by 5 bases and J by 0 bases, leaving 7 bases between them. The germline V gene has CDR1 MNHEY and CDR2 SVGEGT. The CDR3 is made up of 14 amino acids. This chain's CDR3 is CASSRAANTGELFF. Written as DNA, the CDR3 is TGTGCCAGCAGTAGAGCCGCGAACACCGGGGAGCTGTTTTTT.

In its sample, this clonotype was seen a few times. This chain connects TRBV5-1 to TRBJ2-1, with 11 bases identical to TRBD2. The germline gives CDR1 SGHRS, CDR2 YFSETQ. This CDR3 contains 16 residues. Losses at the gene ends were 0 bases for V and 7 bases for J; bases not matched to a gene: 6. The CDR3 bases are TGCGCCAGCAGCTTGGGGAGGGGACTAGCGGTGAATGAGCAGTTCTTC. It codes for CASSLGRGLAVNEQFF.

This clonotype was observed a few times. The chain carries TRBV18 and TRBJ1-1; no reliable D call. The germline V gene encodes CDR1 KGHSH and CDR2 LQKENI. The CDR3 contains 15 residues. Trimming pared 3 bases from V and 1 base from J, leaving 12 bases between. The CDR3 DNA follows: TGTGCCAGCTCACCTGTAGCCGGTTCGAACACTGAAGCTTTCTTT. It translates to CASSPVAGSNTEAFF.

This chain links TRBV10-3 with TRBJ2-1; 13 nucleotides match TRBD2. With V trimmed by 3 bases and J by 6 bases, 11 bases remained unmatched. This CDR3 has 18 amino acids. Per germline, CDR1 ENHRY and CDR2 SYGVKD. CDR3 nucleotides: TGTGCCATCAGTGACACCGGGACTAGCGGGAAGACGGTCAATGAGCAGTTCTTC. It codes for CAISDTGTSGKTVNEQFF.